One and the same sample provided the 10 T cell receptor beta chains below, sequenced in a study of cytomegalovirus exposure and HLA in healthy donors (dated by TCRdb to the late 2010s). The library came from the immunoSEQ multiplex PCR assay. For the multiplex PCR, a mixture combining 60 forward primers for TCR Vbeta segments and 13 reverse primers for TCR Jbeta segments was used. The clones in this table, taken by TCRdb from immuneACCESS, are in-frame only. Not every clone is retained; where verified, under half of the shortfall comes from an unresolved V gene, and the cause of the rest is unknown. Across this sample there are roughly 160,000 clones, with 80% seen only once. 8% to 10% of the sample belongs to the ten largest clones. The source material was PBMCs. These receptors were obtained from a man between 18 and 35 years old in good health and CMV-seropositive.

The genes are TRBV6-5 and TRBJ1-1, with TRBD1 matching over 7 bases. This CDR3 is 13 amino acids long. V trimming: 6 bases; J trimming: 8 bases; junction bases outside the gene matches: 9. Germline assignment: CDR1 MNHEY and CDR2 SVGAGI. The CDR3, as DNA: TGTGCCAGCAGACGTACAGGGGCGAAGGAAGCTTTCTTT. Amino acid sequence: CASRRTGAKEAFF.

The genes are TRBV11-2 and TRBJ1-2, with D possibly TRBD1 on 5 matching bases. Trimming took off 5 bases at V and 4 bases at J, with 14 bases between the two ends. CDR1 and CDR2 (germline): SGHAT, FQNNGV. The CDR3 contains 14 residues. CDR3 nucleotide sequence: TGTGCCAGCAGCAGCAGACAGAGCCTCTATGGCTACACCTTC. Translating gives CASSSRQSLYGYTF.

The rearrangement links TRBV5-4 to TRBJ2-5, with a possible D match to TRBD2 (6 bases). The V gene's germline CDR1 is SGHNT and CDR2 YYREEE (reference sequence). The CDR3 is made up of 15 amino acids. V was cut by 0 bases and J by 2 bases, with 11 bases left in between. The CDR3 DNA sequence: TGTGCCAGCAGCTTGGAAGGAGGGCATCAAGAGACCCAGTACTTC. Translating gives CASSLEGGHQETQYF.

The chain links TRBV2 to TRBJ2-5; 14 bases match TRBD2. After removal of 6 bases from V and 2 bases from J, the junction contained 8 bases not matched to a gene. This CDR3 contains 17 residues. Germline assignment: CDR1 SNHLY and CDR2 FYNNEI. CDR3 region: CASSGGTSGGRQETQYF. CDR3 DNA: TGTGCCAGCAGCGGGGGGACTAGCGGGGGTCGACAAGAGACCCAGTACTTC.

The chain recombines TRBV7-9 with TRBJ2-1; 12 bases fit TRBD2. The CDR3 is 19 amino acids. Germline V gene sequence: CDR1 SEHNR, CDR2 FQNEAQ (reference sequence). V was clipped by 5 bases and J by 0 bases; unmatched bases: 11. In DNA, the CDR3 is TGTGCCAGCAGCCCATGGGGACTAGCGGGTGAGAGCTCCTACAATGAGCAGTTCTTC. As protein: CASSPWGLAGESSYNEQFF.

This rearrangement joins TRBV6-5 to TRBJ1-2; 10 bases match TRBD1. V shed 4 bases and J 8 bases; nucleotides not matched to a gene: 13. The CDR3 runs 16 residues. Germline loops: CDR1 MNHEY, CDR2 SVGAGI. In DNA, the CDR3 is TGTGCCAGCAGTTGGTCGACAGGGGGCGCTTTGGGGGGCTACACCTTC. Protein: CASSWSTGGALGGYTF.

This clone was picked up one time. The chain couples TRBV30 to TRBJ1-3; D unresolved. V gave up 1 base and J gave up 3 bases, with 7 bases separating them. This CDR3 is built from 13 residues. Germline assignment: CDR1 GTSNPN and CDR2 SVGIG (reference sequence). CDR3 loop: CAWSEGVGNTIYF. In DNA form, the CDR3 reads TGTGCCTGGAGTGAAGGAGTTGGAAACACCATATATTTT.

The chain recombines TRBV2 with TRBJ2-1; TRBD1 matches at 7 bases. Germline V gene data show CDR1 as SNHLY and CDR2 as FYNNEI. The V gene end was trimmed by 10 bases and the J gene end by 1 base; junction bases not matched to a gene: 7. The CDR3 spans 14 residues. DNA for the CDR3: TGTGCCACCGTGAACAGGGGATCCTACAATGAGCAGTTCTTC. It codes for CATVNRGSYNEQFF.

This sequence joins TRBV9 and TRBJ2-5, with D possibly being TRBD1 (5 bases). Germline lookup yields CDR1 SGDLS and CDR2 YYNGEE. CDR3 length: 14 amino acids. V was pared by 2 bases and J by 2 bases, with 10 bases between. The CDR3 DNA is TGTGCCAGCAGCGTCGGCAGGGCACAAGAGACCCAGTACTTC. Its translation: CASSVGRAQETQYF.

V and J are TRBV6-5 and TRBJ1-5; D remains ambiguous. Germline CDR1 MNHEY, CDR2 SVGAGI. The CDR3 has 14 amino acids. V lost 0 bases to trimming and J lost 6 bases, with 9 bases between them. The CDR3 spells CASSYSGGGQPQHF. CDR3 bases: TGTGCCAGCAGTTACTCGGGAGGAGGTCAGCCCCAGCATTTT.